This T cell receptor (beta chain) was documented in a study of Graves' ophthalmopathy and Graves' hyperthyroidism (dated by TCRdb to between 2017 and 2018). Context from the whole study: Peripheral blood samples were taken at the time of initial diagnosis, before any treatment was given. To tell Graves' ophthalmopathy apart from Graves' hyperthyroidism, and to predict which patients would progress to ophthalmopathy, the study relied on TCR beta repertoire signatures. In total, approximately 130 blood samples were TCR-sequenced: around 42 ophthalmopathy, approximately 80 hyperthyroidism and some 17 hyperthyroidism-to-ophthalmopathy patients. To explore V-J signatures that distinguish ophthalmopathy from hyperthyroidism, a discovery set of about 99 patients was enrolled, made up of 40 to 45 with ophthalmopathy and 55 to 65 with stable hyperthyroidism. An independent validation cohort was composed of around 19 hyperthyroidism patients and 15 to 17 patients who later progressed from hyperthyroidism to ophthalmopathy. In roughly 6 hyperthyroidism patients, the T-cell repertoires found in thyroid tissue were compared with those found in blood. Once sampling was done, hyperthyroidism patients were given methimazole at a starting dose of 30 mg daily, while ophthalmopathy patients were given high-dose intravenous methylprednisolone. The roughly 90 discovery patients were divided at random into training and test sets in a 7:3 ratio.

TCR beta CDR3 regions were amplified from RNA transcripts for repertoire sequencing. The first round of RT-PCR was done with HTBI primers and the Qiagen OneStep RT-PCR kit, and was followed by a second round of multiplex PCR, then size selection and purification. Libraries were sequenced paired-end with 100 bp reads on an Illumina HiSeq2000. As for how the authors treated the data: SOAPnuke was used to process the reads, throwing out any read that had adapters, had uncalled bases, had a mean Phred below 15, or lacked an exact constant-primer or identifier match. High-quality paired reads were merged with COPE v1.2.5. Clonotypes were defined as unique nucleotide sequences and were aligned to IMGT TRB V, D and J references using MiTCR v1.1. Analysis was restricted to V-J combinations with a frequency above 0.0001, which covered just over 98% of repertoires. A TCR clonal expansion and chaos score per V-J combination was defined as the ratio of F50 clonal expansion to chaos observed in the TCRdist matrix. Welch's t-statistics and random forest were used to narrow the features down to around 13 V-J combinations, which were then fed into a naive Bayes classifier. The Morisita-Horn index was used to measure how similar the thyroid and blood repertoires were. TCRdb handled the public reads itself, with Q25 trimming in fastp and clone calling in MiXCR, and kept productive beta chains. For every CDR3 protein sequence, its rows merge into one entry that carries the most common genes and DNA. These V and J calls are TCRdb output, not the study's own analysis. For this sample there are just over 400,000 distinct CDR3 sequences; 20% to 25% appear just once. 2.5% to 3% of the sample is held by the ten biggest clonotypes.

The full study reports these points: Sample size was not predetermined statistically, and investigators were not blinded to group allocation. Among expanded thyroid clonotypes with frequency above 0.001, most also showed up in blood, which suggests that blood repertoires may reflect the thyroid immune response. In validation, the model predicted ophthalmopathy progression with about 70% sensitivity and roughly 72% specificity; roughly eleven predicted patients were CT-confirmed with GO in a median of approximately six months. In cross-validation, the 13-signature model distinguished ophthalmopathy from stable hyperthyroidism with 87.88% sensitivity and over 81% specificity, while in the test set the corresponding values were about 80% and 75%.

Stable hyperthyroidism was defined as no progression to ophthalmopathy within 18 months of follow-up. The hyperthyroidism patients were 18 to 65 years old and newly diagnosed, with a disease duration of less than 2 months. Patients with other autoimmune diseases, uncontrolled infections, pregnancy or lactation were excluded. Diagnosis relied on clinical symptoms, serum thyroxine, TRAb, thyroid ultrasound and orbital computed tomography. Ficoll-Paque density gradient centrifugation was used to isolate PBMCs from 10 ml of fresh peripheral blood. Total RNA was extracted using Trizol reagent, and RNA quality was checked on an Agilent 2100 Bioanalyzer. V loses 8 bases at its end and J loses 0 bases; junction bases beyond the gene matches: 5. From the cysteine up to the phenylalanine, the CDR3 has a length of 17 residues. Only the CDR3 portion is preserved as DNA: 51 bases, with reading frame beginning at the first base. Reading the germline V gene gives CDR1 MNHEY and CDR2 SVGEGT.

Many counts were recorded for this clonotype. Its cognate antigen has yet to be identified. Per-base qualities were not stored, and no clone one base away is much larger. Recombination joined TRBV6-2 or TRBV6-3 with TRBJ2-1, with TRBD2 matching 15 junction bases. This TCR derives from a young woman with stable Graves' hyperthyroidism. Donor details come from another sample of the same person, matched by shared clones. The sequenced material came from peripheral blood. The CDR3 corresponds to CASYGTSGRSSYNEQFF. The sequenced DNA: TGTGCCAGCTATGGGACTAGCGGGAGGAGCTCCTACAATGAGCAGTTCTTC.